The 21 T cell receptor beta chains given below trace back to one sample, sequenced in a study of CD8 T cells in Susac syndrome. The authors reverse transcribed roughly 0.5 to 1 ug RNA with random hexamers. TCRdb recomputed calls from the immunoSEQ multiplex PCR reads with MiXCR, one row per CDR3 protein. The profile shows about 200,000 distinct CDR3 sequences, around 93% of them singletons. Sequencing was done on a sample of CD4+ T cells from PBMCs. The origin of the receptors is a human donor with multiple sclerosis.

The chain recombines TRBV12-3 or TRBV12-4 with TRBJ1-1, with unresolved D. This CDR3 contains 10 residues. The germline V and J ends were trimmed by 8 bases and 3 bases, with 4 bases remaining between them. CDR3 amino acids: CASGYTEAFF. DNA of the CDR3: TGTGCCAGCGGTTACACTGAAGCTTTCTTT.

J is TRBJ2-5 and V is TRBV24-1; 7 positions agree with TRBD1. From germline, CDR1 is KGHDR and CDR2 SFDVKD. After removal of 4 bases from V and 4 bases from J, the junction contained 8 bases not matched to a gene. The CDR3 runs to 15 residues. CDR3 loop: CATSDPTGDGETQYF. Written as DNA, the CDR3 is TGTGCCACCAGTGACCCCACAGGGGACGGAGAGACCCAGTACTTC.

This chain joins TRBV30 and TRBJ2-7; 7 bases are shared with TRBD1. The germline CDR1 and CDR2 sequences are GTSNPN and SVGIG (reference sequence). The CDR3 runs 12 residues. With V trimmed by 7 bases and J by 5 bases, 8 bases remained unmatched. The CDR3 is CASRQGPNEQYF. The CDR3, as DNA: TGTGCCTCCCGACAGGGACCCAACGAGCAGTACTTC.

The chain links TRBV5-4 to TRBJ2-5, with TRBD2 identical over 11 bases. The CDR3 runs 15 residues. J was trimmed by 3 bases and V by 5 bases; bases with no gene match: 6. CDR1 SGHNT and CDR2 YYREEE come from the germline V gene (reference sequence). The CDR3 reads CASSTRLAGKETQYF. CDR3 nucleotide sequence: TGTGCCAGCAGTACACGACTAGCGGGGAAAGAGACCCAGTACTTC.

This chain joins TRBV3-1 and TRBJ2-7, with 8 positions matching TRBD2. Germline V gene lookup returns CDR1 LGHDT and CDR2 YNNKEL (reference sequence). With 1 base clipped from V and 3 bases from J, the junction kept 8 bases outside the gene matches. The CDR3 totals 16 residues. The CDR3: CASSQGPGTSSYEQYF. DNA of the CDR3: TGTGCCAGCAGCCAAGGTCCCGGGACTAGTAGCTACGAGCAGTACTTC.

The chain couples TRBV2 to TRBJ2-5; 10 nucleotides match TRBD1. V dropped 7 bases and J dropped 1; count of bases not matched to a gene: 6. CDR1 and CDR2 (germline): SNHLY, FYNNEI. CDR3 length: 15 amino acids. This CDR3 reads CASTVDRGSQETQYF. DNA for the CDR3: TGTGCCAGCACCGTGGACAGGGGGTCCCAAGAGACCCAGTACTTC.

This chain connects TRBV30 to TRBJ1-4; maybe TRBD1 (5 bases). Trimming removed 3 bases at V and 7 bases at J, with 12 bases between. The CDR3 is made up of 13 amino acids. Germline V lookup: CDR1 GTSNPN, CDR2 SVGIG (reference sequence). The DNA for the CDR3 is TGTGCCTGGAGGTTGGGGGGAGGTGAAAAACTGTTTTTT. This encodes CAWRLGGGEKLFF.

This sequence joins TRBV4-1 and TRBJ2-3; 10 bases are a match to TRBD1. This CDR3 has 14 amino acids. Germline CDR1 is MGHRA and CDR2 is YSYEKL. Trimming cost V 6 bases and J 5 bases; bases outside gene matches: 5. The CDR3 protein is CASSSGQGGDTQYF. The CDR3 region has the DNA TGCGCCAGCAGTTCCGGACAGGGGGGAGATACGCAGTATTTT.

The CDR3 nucleotides read TGCAGCGTCGCCAACAGGGGGCTGAGCTATGGCTACACCTTC. Translated, it gives CSVANRGLSYGYTF. The V call is TRBV29-1, the J call TRBJ1-2; 9 bases agree with TRBD1. V was pared by 6 bases and J by 4 bases, with 9 bases of the junction left unmatched. This CDR3 has 14 residues. Germline lookup yields CDR1 SQVTM and CDR2 ANQGSEA.

The chain couples TRBV5-4 to TRBJ2-1, with a tentative D call TRBD2 (6 bases). V was shortened by 0 bases and J by 6 bases, with 10 bases between the two germline ends. This CDR3 spans 14 amino acids. In germline, CDR1 is SGHNT, CDR2 YYREEE (reference sequence). The CDR3 DNA reads as TGTGCCAGCAGCTTGGGGGGGACTTCCAATGAGCAGTTCTTC. Translating gives CASSLGGTSNEQFF.

The V call is TRBV14, the J call TRBJ2-4; D uncertain. Germline values: CDR1 SGHDN, CDR2 FVKESK. This CDR3 spans 12 amino acids. Trimming removed 6 bases at V and 7 bases at J, with 10 bases between. CDR3 nucleotide sequence: TGTGCCAGCAGTCGGACCGGGAACATTCAGTACTTC. Its translation is CASSRTGNIQYF.

V and J are TRBV3-1 and TRBJ2-1; 8 nucleotides align to TRBD2. Germline V lookup: CDR1 LGHDT, CDR2 YNNKEL (reference sequence). J lost 4 bases, V lost 0 bases, and 8 bases had no gene match. The CDR3 consists of 17 residues. DNA of the CDR3: TGTGCCAGCAGCCAAGACAATTCCGGGGGGGCTTACAATGAGCAGTTCTTC. Protein sequence: CASSQDNSGGAYNEQFF.

V usage is TRBV2 and J usage is TRBJ2-3; 8 bases align to TRBD2. This CDR3 contains 16 residues. Trimming removed 5 bases from V and 3 bases from J; junction bases left unmatched: 10. Germline V lookup: CDR1 SNHLY, CDR2 FYNNEI. CDR3 bases: TGTGCCAGCAGTTTGCGGGGGGCCGGATTAACAGATACGCAGTATTTT. Translated: CASSLRGAGLTDTQYF.

This clonotype appeared once. The V and J genes are TRBV5-1 and TRBJ2-4, with D possibly matching TRBD1 (6 bases). Trimming took 4 bases from V and 0 from J, leaving 17 bases between them. The CDR3 consists of 17 residues. In germline, CDR1 is SGHRS, CDR2 YFSETQ. The chain's CDR3 is CASSPGEQLLAKNIQYF. The CDR3 coding sequence is TGCGCCAGCAGCCCAGGGGAACAGTTATTAGCCAAAAACATTCAGTACTTC.

The V call is TRBV30, the J call TRBJ1-2, with no clear D. The ends were cut back, 1 base at V and 4 bases at J, with 13 bases in the middle. Germline V lookup: CDR1 GTSNPN, CDR2 SVGIG (reference sequence). The CDR3 totals 14 residues. The CDR3: CAWSGLTASYGYTF. As DNA, the CDR3 is TGTGCCTGGAGTGGGTTGACGGCGTCCTATGGCTACACCTTC.

This chain joins TRBV5-1 and TRBJ2-1; TRBD1 aligns across 9 bases. The V and J ends lost 4 bases and 8 bases, in that order; junction bases with no gene match: 10. The CDR3 is made up of 15 amino acids. CDR1 is SGHRS, CDR2 YFSETQ, per germline. The CDR3 DNA reads TGCGCCAGCAGCCACACAGGGGGCTTTGACTATGAGCAGTTCTTC. Translated: CASSHTGGFDYEQFF.

The J gene is TRBJ2-5, the V gene TRBV5-1, with TRBD1 matching 7 bases. CDR1 SGHRS and CDR2 YFSETQ come from the germline V gene. There are 15 residues in the CDR3. Trimming at V came to 3 bases and at J to 1 base, leaving 6 bases not matched to a gene. As DNA, the CDR3 is TGCGCCAGCAGCTCCCCTAGGGGGCCCCAAGAGACCCAGTACTTC. Protein: CASSSPRGPQETQYF.

The V gene is TRBV6-5, the J gene TRBJ2-5; a possible D gene is TRBD1 (6 bases). Trimming removed 7 bases at V and 1 base at J, with 13 bases between. CDR3 size: 14 residues. Germline V gene sequence: CDR1 MNHEY, CDR2 SVGAGI. The CDR3 DNA is TGTGCCAGCACTAAAAACAGGGCCCAAGAGACCCAGTACTTC. Its translation is CASTKNRAQETQYF.

The chain is built from TRBV19 and TRBJ2-2, with no clear D. Germline V gene lookup returns CDR1 LNHDA and CDR2 SQIVND (reference sequence). V gave up 3 bases and J gave up 7 bases, with 3 bases separating them. This CDR3 spans 11 amino acids. The CDR3 DNA follows: TGTGCCAGTAGTATCCACGGGGAGCTGTTTTTT. Translating it yields CASSIHGELFF.

The chain is built from TRBV20-1 and TRBJ2-5, with D possibly being TRBD2 (6 bases). The germline V gene has CDR1 DFQATT and CDR2 SNEGSKA (reference sequence). Trimming took off 3 bases at V and 0 bases at J, with 11 bases between the two ends. This CDR3 comprises 14 residues. For the CDR3, the DNA is TGCAGTGCTAGTCCCCTAGCGAACCAAGAGACCCAGTACTTC. Translated, it gives CSASPLANQETQYF.

This clonotype was detected once. The chain combines TRBV15 with TRBJ1-1, with TRBD1 as a possible D gene (5 bases). The CDR3 is 15 residues long. V was trimmed by 1 base and J by 1 base, leaving 10 bases between them. Per germline, CDR1 LNHNV and CDR2 YYDKDF (reference sequence). The CDR3 DNA is TGTGCCACCAGCAGAGGAGGGACGGAGAACACTGAAGCTTTCTTT. Translated: CATSRGGTENTEAFF.